This T cell receptor beta chain was retrieved from a study of T cell responses to AZD1222 COVID-19 vaccine. Per germline, CDR1 MNHEY and CDR2 SVGAGI. The V gene lost 8 bases and the J gene lost 11 bases, with 10 bases spanning the gap. There are 10 residues in the CDR3. Sequencing was performed with immunoSEQ multiplex PCR; in TCRdb, only in-frame clones are kept and a portion is missing. The sample has 100,000 to 130,000 clones; 85% to 90% are singletons. The sample consisted of peripheral blood, taken on day 0 of AZD1222 vaccination. V gene TRBV6-5 combines with J gene TRBJ1-5; D is unresolved. This receptor was identified in an adult in good health. The CDR3 DNA sequence: TGTGCCAGCCAATCCTTGACCCAGCATTTT. It translates to CASQSLTQHF.